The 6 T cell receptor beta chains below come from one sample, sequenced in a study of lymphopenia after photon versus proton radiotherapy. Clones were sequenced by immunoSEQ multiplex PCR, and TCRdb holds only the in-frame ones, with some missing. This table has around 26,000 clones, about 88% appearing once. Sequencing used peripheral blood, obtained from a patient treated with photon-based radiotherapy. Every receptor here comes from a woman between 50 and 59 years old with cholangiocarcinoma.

The CDR3 DNA reads TGTGCCAGCAGTTACTCTAGGGGGTGGTATACGCAGTATTTT. Translated: CASSYSRGWYTQYF. The V and J genes are TRBV6-5 and TRBJ2-3, with D possibly matching TRBD1 (6 bases). V was clipped by 0 bases and J by 7 bases, with 11 bases between them. The CDR3 loop spans 14 amino acids. The germline V gene has CDR1 MNHEY and CDR2 SVGAGI.

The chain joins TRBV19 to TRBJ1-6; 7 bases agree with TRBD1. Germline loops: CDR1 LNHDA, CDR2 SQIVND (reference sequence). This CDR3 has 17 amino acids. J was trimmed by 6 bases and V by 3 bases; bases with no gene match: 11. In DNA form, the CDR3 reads TGTGCCAGTAGTATCCCCCCAGGGACAGCTTCTAATTCACCCCTCCACTTT. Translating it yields CASSIPPGTASNSPLHF.

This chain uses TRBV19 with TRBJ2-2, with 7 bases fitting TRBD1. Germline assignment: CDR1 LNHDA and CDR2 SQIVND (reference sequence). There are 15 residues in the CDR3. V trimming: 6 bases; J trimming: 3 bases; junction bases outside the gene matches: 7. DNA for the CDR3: TGTGCCAGTAGCCTACAGGGGAAGGACACCGGGGAGCTGTTTTTT. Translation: CASSLQGKDTGELFF.

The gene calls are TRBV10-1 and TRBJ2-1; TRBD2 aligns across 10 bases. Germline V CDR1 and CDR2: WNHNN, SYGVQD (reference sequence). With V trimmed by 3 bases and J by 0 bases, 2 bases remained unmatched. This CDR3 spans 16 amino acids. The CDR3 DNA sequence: TGCGCCAGCAGTGATAGCGGGGGGAGCTCCTACAATGAGCAGTTCTTC. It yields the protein CASSDSGGSSYNEQFF.

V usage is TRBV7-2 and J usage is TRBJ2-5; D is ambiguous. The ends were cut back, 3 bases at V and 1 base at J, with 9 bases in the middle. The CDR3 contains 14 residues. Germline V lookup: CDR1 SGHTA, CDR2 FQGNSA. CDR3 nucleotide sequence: TGTGCCAGCAGCTTTGGGGTATTCCAAGAGACCCAGTACTTC. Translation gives CASSFGVFQETQYF.

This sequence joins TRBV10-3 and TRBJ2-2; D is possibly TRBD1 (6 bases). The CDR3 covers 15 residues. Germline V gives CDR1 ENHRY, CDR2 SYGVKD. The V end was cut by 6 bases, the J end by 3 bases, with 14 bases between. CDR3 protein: CAISPRTVDTGELFF. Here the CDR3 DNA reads TGTGCCATCAGCCCTCGGACAGTTGACACCGGGGAGCTGTTTTTT.